The present TCR beta chain was sequenced within a study of beta chain features in type 1 diabetes. Study results and limitations: Individuals with type 1 diabetes displayed fewer insertions and more deletions at VDJ junctions.

To note about this clone: As yet, its antigen is unknown.

cDNA synthesis used the whole RNA isolate, giving expressed TCRB sequences. Naive, central memory and regulatory T cell samples yielded around 3.5 million reads on average. Clones were sequenced by immunoSEQ multiplex PCR, and TCRdb holds only the in-frame ones, with some missing. This table holds a few hundred thousand clones, less than 35% found once. The sample consisted of central memory CD4+ T cells from blood. This receptor was identified in a man aged 30 to 39 in good health.

Here the CDR3 reads CASSEQGAYNEQFF. In DNA form, the CDR3 reads TGCGCCAGCAGCGAACAGGGGGCTTACAATGAGCAGTTCTTC. This chain joins TRBV5-1 and TRBJ2-1; 9 bases match TRBD1. Per germline, CDR1 SGHRS and CDR2 YFSETQ. CDR3 length: 14 residues. The V and J ends lost 4 bases and 4 bases, in that order; junction bases with no gene match: 3.